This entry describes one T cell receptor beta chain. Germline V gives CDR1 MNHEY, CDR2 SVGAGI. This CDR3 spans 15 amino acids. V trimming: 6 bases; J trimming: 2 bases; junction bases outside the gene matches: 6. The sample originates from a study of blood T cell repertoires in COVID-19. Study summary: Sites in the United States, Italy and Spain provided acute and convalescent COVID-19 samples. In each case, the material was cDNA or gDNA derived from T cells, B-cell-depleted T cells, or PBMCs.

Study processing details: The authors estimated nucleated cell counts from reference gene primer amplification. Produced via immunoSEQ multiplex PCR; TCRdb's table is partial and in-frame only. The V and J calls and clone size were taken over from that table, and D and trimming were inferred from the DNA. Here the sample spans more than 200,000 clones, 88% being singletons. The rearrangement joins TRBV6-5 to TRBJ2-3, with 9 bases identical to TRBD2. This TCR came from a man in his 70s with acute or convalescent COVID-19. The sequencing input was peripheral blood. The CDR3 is CASRSGTSLTDTQYF. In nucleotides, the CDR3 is TGTGCCAGCAGATCCGGGACTAGCCTCACAGATACGCAGTATTTT.